These 30 T cell receptor beta chains were sequenced from one sample in a study of blood T cell repertoires in COVID-19. Clones were read by immunoSEQ multiplex PCR, and TCRdb kept only the in-frame ones, dropping some. The table lists about 180,000 clones, 75% to 90% of them singletons. Sequencing was carried out using PBMCs or T cells enriched from blood (not recorded which). These TCRs come from a woman between 40 and 55 years old with acute COVID-19.

This clone was counted a single time. This rearrangement joins TRBV7-8 to TRBJ1-6; 8 bases agree with TRBD1. V gave up 6 bases and J gave up 8 bases; unmatched junction bases: 12. The CDR3 totals 16 residues. Germline CDR1 is SGHVS and CDR2 is FQNEAQ. CDR3 bases: TGTGCCAGCAGTACATCGGCAGGGGGCGCGGATTCACCCCTCCACTTT. It is translated as CASSTSAGGADSPLHF. The complete variable domain, with remaining parts taken from reference TRBV7-8 and TRBJ1-6, reads GAGVSQSPRYKVAKRGQDVALRCDPISGHVSLFWYQQALGQGPEFLTYFQNEAQLDKSGLPSDRFFAERPEGSVSTLKIQRTQQEDSAVYLCASSTSAGGADSPLHFGNGTRLTVT.

The chain has TRBV30 and TRBJ1-5; D is perhaps TRBD1 (6 bases). In germline, CDR1 is GTSNPN, CDR2 SVGIG (reference sequence). Between the trimmed V and J ends, which lost 3 bases and 2 bases, there was a span of 14 bases. The CDR3 totals 15 residues. The CDR3 region is CAWRSTGGGNQPQHF. DNA of the CDR3: TGTGCCTGGAGATCGACAGGCGGAGGCAATCAGCCCCAGCATTTT.

The V call is TRBV6-2 or TRBV6-3, the J call TRBJ2-7; possible D gene TRBD2, 5 bases. V was cut by 2 bases and J by 3 bases, with 14 bases left in between. CDR3 length: 15 amino acids. The germline CDR1 and CDR2 sequences are MNHEY and SVGEGT. The CDR3 sequence is CASSYRGEEYYEQYF. CDR3 sequence (DNA): TGTGCCAGCAGTTACCGGGGAGAGGAGTACTACGAGCAGTACTTC.

Only a few counts were recorded for this clone. V and J are TRBV7-9 and TRBJ2-3, with 9 nucleotides matching TRBD2. The CDR3 is 16 residues long. Trimming removed 3 bases from V and 0 bases from J; junction bases left unmatched: 4. Germline-derived CDR1 and CDR2 are SEHNR and FQNEAQ (reference sequence). The CDR3 region has the DNA TGTGCCAGCAGCTTTCAAGCGGGGGGTAGCACAGATACGCAGTATTTT. Protein: CASSFQAGGSTDTQYF.

The chain recombines TRBV28 with TRBJ2-7; the D is unclear. Germline values: CDR1 MDHEN, CDR2 SYDVKM. V shed 3 bases and J shed 3 bases, with 9 bases lying between them. The CDR3 spans 13 residues. The CDR3 protein is CASSFRGSYEQYF. CDR3 DNA sequence: TGTGCCAGCAGTTTCCGCGGAAGCTACGAGCAGTACTTC.

The genes are TRBV18 and TRBJ2-3; 9 bases are a match to TRBD2. CDR3 length equals 21 residues. The V gene's germline CDR1 is KGHSH and CDR2 LQKENI. With V trimmed by 3 bases and J by 0 bases, 19 bases remained unmatched. CDR3: CASSPFGVILASGKSTDTQYF. DNA for the CDR3: TGTGCCAGCTCACCCTTTGGAGTAATCCTGGCTAGCGGGAAGAGCACAGATACGCAGTATTTT.

V is TRBV19 and J is TRBJ2-1; weak D call: TRBD2 (5 bases). Looked up from germline, CDR1 is LNHDA and CDR2 is SQIVND (reference sequence). Deletions cut 0 bases from V and 2 bases from J, with 14 bases between. CDR3 size: 17 residues. The CDR3 DNA reads TGTGCCAGTAGTATAGATTCCGGGGTCCCTCCCTACAATGAGCAGTTCTTC. Translated: CASSIDSGVPPYNEQFF.

J is TRBJ2-3 and V is TRBV3-1 (or the pseudogene TRBV3-2); 7 positions agree with TRBD2. CDR1 is LGHDT, CDR2 YNNKEL, per germline (reference sequence). This CDR3 is built from 14 residues. Losses at the gene ends were 4 bases for V and 6 bases for J; bases not matched to a gene: 7. The CDR3: CASSPSSAGDTQYF. As DNA, the CDR3 is TGTGCCAGCAGCCCTAGTTCAGCGGGGGATACGCAGTATTTT.

This clone has just one count. The rearrangement links TRBV30 to TRBJ1-3; TRBD1 matches 8 bases. With 2 bases clipped from V and 2 bases from J, the junction kept 2 bases outside the gene matches. The CDR3 is 14 amino acids. Germline loops: CDR1 GTSNPN, CDR2 SVGIG (reference sequence). The CDR3 protein is CAWSQTGAGNTIYF. CDR3 DNA sequence: TGTGCCTGGAGTCAGACAGGGGCTGGAAACACCATATATTTT.

The V call is TRBV24-1, the J call TRBJ2-7; D perhaps matches TRBD2 (6 bases). There are 13 residues in the CDR3. Trimming left V 4 bases short and J 0 bases short, with 6 bases between. CDR1 and CDR2 from the germline V gene are KGHDR and SFDVKD. This CDR3 reads CATSEGGSYEQYF. DNA of the CDR3: TGTGCCACCAGTGAGGGGGGCTCCTACGAGCAGTACTTC.

Only a few counts were recorded for this clone. The chain combines TRBV5-1 with TRBJ1-1; D gene uncertain. Trimming pared 4 bases from V and 2 bases from J, leaving 9 bases between. This CDR3 contains 13 residues. CDR1 and CDR2 from the germline V gene are SGHRS and YFSETQ. CDR3 bases: TGCGCCAGCAGCCCGGGAATAAACACTGAAGCTTTCTTT. Its protein product is CASSPGINTEAFF.

This clone was detected once. V gene TRBV9 combines with J gene TRBJ2-5; 8 bases map to TRBD1. V was clipped by 3 bases and J by 9 bases; unmatched bases: 7. The CDR3 runs 13 residues. Per the germline V gene, CDR1 is SGDLS and CDR2 is YYNGEE. The DNA of the CDR3 is TGTGCCAGCAGCGCCACACTACAGGGGGCCCAGTACTTC. Translating it yields CASSATLQGAQYF.

This chain uses TRBV7-8 with TRBJ2-2, with D unclear. The CDR3 extends over 13 amino acids. Trimming removed 6 bases at V and 4 bases at J, with 9 bases between. The V gene's germline CDR1 is SGHVS and CDR2 FQNEAQ. The CDR3 nucleotides are TGTGCCAGCAGAGCCTTTGGCACCGGGGAGCTGTTTTTT. This codes for CASRAFGTGELFF.

The sample holds a few counts of this clone. The chain employs TRBV18 and TRBJ2-2, with 7 bases lining up with TRBD1. The V gene's germline CDR1 is KGHSH and CDR2 LQKENI. The CDR3 spans 20 residues. Trimming cost V 6 bases and J 1 base; bases outside gene matches: 20. This CDR3 is CASSPTGLAFLPQNTGELFF. The CDR3 nucleotides read TGTGCCAGCTCGCCGACAGGGCTAGCTTTTCTCCCACAGAACACCGGGGAGCTGTTTTTT.

This chain connects TRBV24-1 to TRBJ2-1; TRBD2 matches at 8 bases. V lost 4 bases and J lost 8; bases outside the gene matches: 9. Germline V gene sequence: CDR1 KGHDR, CDR2 SFDVKD. The CDR3 is 15 residues long. The CDR3 sequence: CATSEVSAGGYEQFF. CDR3 DNA sequence: TGTGCCACCAGTGAGGTCTCGGCGGGGGGATATGAGCAGTTCTTC.

The genes are TRBV13 and TRBJ1-1; 8 bases match TRBD1. CDR1 PRHDT and CDR2 FYEKMQ come from the germline V gene (reference sequence). After removal of 3 bases from V and 7 bases from J, the junction contained 7 bases not matched to a gene. CDR3 length: 14 amino acids. CDR3 DNA: TGTGCCAGCAGCTTGGGACAGGACTTATTTGAAGCTTTCTTT. Translated, it gives CASSLGQDLFEAFF.

This clone was seen once. V gene TRBV13 combines with J gene TRBJ2-7; D remains unclear. Germline V gene lookup returns CDR1 PRHDT and CDR2 FYEKMQ (reference sequence). V was trimmed by 3 bases and J by 5 bases, leaving 11 bases between them. This CDR3 has 13 amino acids. The CDR3, as DNA: TGTGCCAGCAGCTTTCGAGGTGCCCACGAGCAGTACTTC. Translation: CASSFRGAHEQYF.

This clone was observed a handful of times. An end of the junction does not agree with germline; a read error may underlie this. The chain is built from TRBV19 and TRBJ1-1; 10 bases agree with TRBD1. CDR1 is LNHDA and CDR2 is SQIVND in the germline V gene (reference sequence). The CDR3 has 14 amino acids. The CDR3 is CASRIGDRGTEAFF. CDR3 bases: TGTGCCAGTAGGATAGGGGACAGGGGCACTGAAGCTTTCTTT.

A few counts support this clone. J is TRBJ2-2 and V is TRBV2; 10 bases map to TRBD2. Germline loops: CDR1 SNHLY, CDR2 FYNNEI. The CDR3 has 19 residues. The trim removed 2 bases at V and 1 base at J, leaving 10 bases unmatched. Written as DNA, the CDR3 is TGTGCCAGCAGTGAATTGGGCCTAGCGGGGGATAGGAACACCGGGGAGCTGTTTTTT. This codes for CASSELGLAGDRNTGELFF. Filled out from reference TRBV2 and TRBJ2-2, the complete variable domain reads EPEVTQTPSHQVTQMGQEVILRCVPISNHLYFYWYRQILGQKVEFLVSFYNNEISEKSEIFDDQFSVERPDGSNFTLKIRSTKLEDSAMYFCASSELGLAGDRNTGELFFGEGSRLTVL.

The chain employs TRBV9 and TRBJ1-1, with 9 positions matching TRBD1. Germline loops: CDR1 SGDLS, CDR2 YYNGEE. CDR3 length equals 14 residues. V trimming: 4 bases; J trimming: 3 bases; junction bases outside the gene matches: 4. The chain's CDR3 is CASSPRTGDTEAFF. CDR3 coding DNA: TGTGCCAGCAGCCCTCGGACAGGGGACACTGAAGCTTTCTTT.

This chain connects TRBV6-2 or TRBV6-3 to TRBJ2-5, with 11 bases that match TRBD2. V trimming: 3 bases; J trimming: 0 bases; junction bases outside the gene matches: 9. The CDR3 is 18 amino acids. The germline V gene encodes CDR1 MNHEY and CDR2 SVGEGT. The CDR3 bases are TGTGCCAGCAGTTATGTTGTAGCGGGAGGGCTGTACCAAGAGACCCAGTACTTC. It is translated as CASSYVVAGGLYQETQYF.

V and J are TRBV18 and TRBJ2-5; possible D gene TRBD2, 7 bases. The V gene lost 1 base and the J gene lost 4 bases, with 19 bases spanning the gap. Germline V lookup: CDR1 KGHSH, CDR2 LQKENI. The CDR3 length is 17 residues. CDR3 sequence (DNA): TGTGCCAGCTCACCACTATCGGGGGGCTTGAGGGGAGAGACCCAGTACTTC. It specifies CASSPLSGGLRGETQYF.

J is TRBJ1-4 and V is TRBV5-1; D not resolved. Germline CDR1 and CDR2: SGHRS and YFSETQ. This CDR3 is 14 amino acids long. The germline V and J ends were trimmed by 0 bases and 4 bases, with 7 bases remaining between them. The CDR3 sequence: CASSLAGSNEKLFF. CDR3 nucleotide sequence: TGCGCCAGCAGCTTGGCCGGTAGTAATGAAAAACTGTTTTTT.

The chain combines TRBV2 with TRBJ1-6, with 11 bases lining up with TRBD1. J gave up 0 bases and V 8 bases, and 9 bases lay outside the gene matches. Germline CDR1 reads SNHLY; CDR2 reads FYNNEI. This CDR3 spans 18 amino acids. CDR3 DNA sequence: TGTGCCAGCGCGCCCGGGACAGGGGGAGTCTCCTATAATTCACCCCTCCACTTT. Protein sequence: CASAPGTGGVSYNSPLHF.

This clone is a singleton in its sample. This sequence joins TRBV21-1 and TRBJ2-3; the table assigns TRBD2, which was not confirmed against the DNA. TRBV21-1 constitutes a pseudogene. This CDR3 comprises 18 residues. In nucleotides, the CDR3 is TGTGCCAGCAGCAAAGCTGGTCTAGCGGGAGGCCCCACAGATACGCAGTATTTT. Translating gives CASSKAGLAGGPTDTQYF.

The rearrangement links TRBV9 to TRBJ2-1; no clear D. Trimming removed 0 bases at V and 0 bases at J, with 13 bases between. The CDR3 is 17 residues long. Germline values: CDR1 SGDLS, CDR2 YYNGEE. CDR3 loop: CASSVDTTRSSYNEQFF. The DNA for the CDR3 is TGTGCCAGCAGCGTAGATACCACGAGAAGCTCCTACAATGAGCAGTTCTTC.

The gene calls are TRBV15 and TRBJ2-7; possible D gene TRBD1, 6 bases. Looked up from germline, CDR1 is LNHNV and CDR2 is YYDKDF (reference sequence). Trimming left V 0 bases short and J 5 bases short, with 11 bases between. The CDR3 is made up of 14 amino acids. CDR3 DNA sequence: TGTGCCACCAGCAGAGATCTGGGACACAACGAGCAGTACTTC. Its translation is CATSRDLGHNEQYF.

The genes are TRBV6-2 or TRBV6-3 and TRBJ2-7; 7 bases map to TRBD2. After removal of 2 bases from V and 5 bases from J, the junction contained 9 bases not matched to a gene. Germline V gene sequence: CDR1 MNHEY, CDR2 SVGEGT. The CDR3 contains 15 residues. As DNA, the CDR3 is TGTGCCAGCAGTTACCCCCCGGTAGCGGGCCACGAGCAGTACTTC. Amino acids: CASSYPPVAGHEQYF.

The genes are TRBV18 and TRBJ2-7, with 8 bases aligning to TRBD1. V trimming: 1 base; J trimming: 5 bases; junction bases outside the gene matches: 4. This CDR3 is built from 14 residues. Germline V CDR1 and CDR2: KGHSH, LQKENI. DNA of the CDR3: TGTGCCAGCTCACCACGAGGACAGGGAAACGAGCAGTACTTC. Protein product: CASSPRGQGNEQYF.

This clone was counted once. The rearrangement uses TRBV19 and TRBJ1-5; 10 positions match TRBD1. V shed 5 bases, J shed 4 bases, and the junction held 8 bases outside the gene matches. Per germline, CDR1 LNHDA and CDR2 SQIVND (reference sequence). This CDR3 has 16 amino acids. The CDR3 loop reads CASSAGDRGWNQPQHF. The DNA for the CDR3 is TGTGCCAGTAGTGCAGGGGACAGGGGATGGAATCAGCCCCAGCATTTT.